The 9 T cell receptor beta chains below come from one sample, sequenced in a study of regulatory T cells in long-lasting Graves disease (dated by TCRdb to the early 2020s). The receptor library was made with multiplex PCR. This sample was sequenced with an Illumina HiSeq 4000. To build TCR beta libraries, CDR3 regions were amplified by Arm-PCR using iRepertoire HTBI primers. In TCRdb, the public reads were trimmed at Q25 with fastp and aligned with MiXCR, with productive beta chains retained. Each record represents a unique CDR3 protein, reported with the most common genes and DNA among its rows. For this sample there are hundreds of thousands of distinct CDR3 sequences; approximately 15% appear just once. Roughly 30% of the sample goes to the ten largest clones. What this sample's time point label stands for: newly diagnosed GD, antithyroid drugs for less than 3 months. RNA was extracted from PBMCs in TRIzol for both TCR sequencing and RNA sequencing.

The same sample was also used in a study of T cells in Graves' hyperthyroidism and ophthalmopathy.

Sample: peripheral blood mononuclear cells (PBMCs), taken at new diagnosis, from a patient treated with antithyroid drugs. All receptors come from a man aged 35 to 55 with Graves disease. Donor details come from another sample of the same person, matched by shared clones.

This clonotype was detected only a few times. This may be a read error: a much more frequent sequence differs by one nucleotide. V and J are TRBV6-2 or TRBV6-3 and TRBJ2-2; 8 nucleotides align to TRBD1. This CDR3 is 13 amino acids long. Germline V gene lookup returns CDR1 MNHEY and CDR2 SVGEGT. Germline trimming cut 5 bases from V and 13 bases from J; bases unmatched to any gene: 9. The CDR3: CASSIGQGRGLFF. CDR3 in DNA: TGTGCCAGCAGTATCGGACAGGGAAGGGGGCTGTTTTTT.

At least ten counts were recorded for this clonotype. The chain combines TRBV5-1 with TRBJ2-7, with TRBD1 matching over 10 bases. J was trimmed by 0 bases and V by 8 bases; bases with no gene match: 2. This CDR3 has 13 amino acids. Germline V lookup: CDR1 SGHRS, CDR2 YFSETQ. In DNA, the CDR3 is TGCGCCAGTGGGACAGGGGTCTCCTACGAGCAGTACTTC. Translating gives CASGTGVSYEQYF. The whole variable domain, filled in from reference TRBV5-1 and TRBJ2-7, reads KAGVTQTPRYLIKTRGQQVTLSCSPISGHRSVSWYQQTPGQGLQFLFEYFSETQRNKGNFPGRFSGRQFSNSRSEMNVSTLELGDSALYLCASGTGVSYEQYFGPGTRLTVT.

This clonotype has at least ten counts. The CDR3 nucleotides are TGTGCCAGCAGTCGACAGGGGTCCAATGAGCAGTTCTTC. This gives the protein CASSRQGSNEQFF. This chain links TRBV2 with TRBJ2-1, with 8 bases identical to TRBD1. Germline trimming cut 5 bases from V and 6 bases from J; bases unmatched to any gene: 3. Germline V lookup: CDR1 SNHLY, CDR2 FYNNEI. The CDR3 sequence is 13 residues long. Supplemented by reference TRBV2 and TRBJ2-1, the full variable domain reads EPEVTQTPSHQVTQMGQEVILRCVPISNHLYFYWYRQILGQKVEFLVSFYNNEISEKSEIFDDQFSVERPDGSNFTLKIRSTKLEDSAMYFCASSRQGSNEQFFGPGTRLTVL.

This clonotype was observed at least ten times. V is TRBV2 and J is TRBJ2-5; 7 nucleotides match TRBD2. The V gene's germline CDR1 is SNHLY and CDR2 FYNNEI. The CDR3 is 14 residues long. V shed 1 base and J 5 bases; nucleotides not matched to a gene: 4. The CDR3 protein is CASSEGLASETQYF. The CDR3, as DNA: TGTGCCAGCAGTGAAGGACTAGCCTCCGAGACCCAGTACTTC.

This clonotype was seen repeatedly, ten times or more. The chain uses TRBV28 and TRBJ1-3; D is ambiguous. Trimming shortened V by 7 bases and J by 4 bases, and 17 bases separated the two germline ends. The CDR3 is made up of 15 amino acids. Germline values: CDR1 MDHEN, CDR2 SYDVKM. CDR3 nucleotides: TGTGCCAGCATTTCCCCCGCGGGCTACGGAAACACCATATATTTT. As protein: CASISPAGYGNTIYF.

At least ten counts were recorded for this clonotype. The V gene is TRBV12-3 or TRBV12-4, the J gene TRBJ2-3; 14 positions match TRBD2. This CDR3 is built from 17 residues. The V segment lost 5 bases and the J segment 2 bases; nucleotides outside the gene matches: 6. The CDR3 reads CASSLGLAGANTDTQYF. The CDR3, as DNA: TGTGCCAGCAGTCTGGGACTAGCGGGGGCCAACACAGATACGCAGTATTTT.

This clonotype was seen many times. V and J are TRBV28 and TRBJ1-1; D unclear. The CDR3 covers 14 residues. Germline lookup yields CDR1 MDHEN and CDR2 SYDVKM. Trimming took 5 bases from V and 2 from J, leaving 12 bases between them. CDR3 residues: CASSEVATNTEAFF. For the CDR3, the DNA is TGTGCCAGCAGTGAAGTAGCTACCAACACTGAAGCTTTCTTT.

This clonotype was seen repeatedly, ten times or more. The CDR3 loop reads CSVEGGKGDIQYF. The CDR3 DNA reads as TGCAGCGTTGAGGGGGGTAAAGGGGACATTCAGTACTTC. The chain is built from TRBV29-1 and TRBJ2-4; D possibly corresponds to TRBD2 (6 bases). Trimming took off 3 bases at V and 8 bases at J, with 14 bases between the two ends. The CDR3 is made up of 13 amino acids. Germline V gene lookup returns CDR1 SQVTM and CDR2 ANQGSEA.

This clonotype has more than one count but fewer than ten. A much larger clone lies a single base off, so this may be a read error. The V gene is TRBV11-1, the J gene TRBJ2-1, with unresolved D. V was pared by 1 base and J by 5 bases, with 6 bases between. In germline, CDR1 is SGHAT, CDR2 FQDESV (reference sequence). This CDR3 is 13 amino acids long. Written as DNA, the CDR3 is TGTGCCAGCAGCTTAGGGGAACACAATGAGCAGTTCTTC. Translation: CASSLGEHNEQFF.